The count of the clone carrying this T cell receptor (beta chain) is one. The data originate from a study of blood T cell repertoires in COVID-19. At the level of the study: All recovered Cohort 3 donors got two negative PCRs, got clearance, or saw symptom resolution. Researchers got acute and convalescent COVID-19 samples from the United States, Italy and Spain.

In the original workflow: Reference gene primer amplification gave nucleated cell count estimates. Profiled with immunoSEQ multiplex PCR; TCRdb holds only in-frame clones, not every one. V and J calls and clone size are those listed in that table; D and trimming were worked out from the DNA. The repertoire holds over 200,000 clones, 85% to 90% seen once, with 2.5% to 3.5% in the top ten. This CDR3 spans 16 amino acids. With V trimmed by 2 bases and J by 9 bases, 8 bases remained unmatched. Germline V gives CDR1 KGHSH, CDR2 LQKENI. Donors were grouped by their self-reported clinical history. Source material: PBMCs or T cells enriched from blood (not recorded which). This clonotype was obtained from a woman aged 45-60 years in a cohort exposed to, infected with or recovered from COVID-19 (not recorded which). The V gene is TRBV18, the J gene TRBJ2-1; 12 bases align to TRBD1. The CDR3 DNA reads as TGTGCCAGCTCACCATCGGGACAGGGGGCAACGTTTGAGCAGTTCTTC. It translates to CASSPSGQGATFEQFF.